These 30 T cell receptor beta chains share one sample of origin, sequenced in a study of blood T cell repertoires in COVID-19. The protocol was immunoSEQ multiplex PCR, while the TCRdb copy is restricted to in-frame clones and leaves out a portion. Here the sample spans about 210,000 clones, around 81% being singletons. The sample consisted of PBMCs or T cells enriched from blood (not recorded which). All receptors come from a man aged 25 to 45 with acute COVID-19.

The rearrangement joins TRBV19 to TRBJ1-6; D is ambiguous. Trimming removed 6 bases at V and 6 bases at J, with 12 bases between. CDR1 and CDR2 from the germline V gene are LNHDA and SQIVND (reference sequence). The CDR3 loop spans 14 amino acids. Written as DNA, the CDR3 is TGTGCCAGTAGCCTGACATGGTTTAATTCACCCCTCCACTTT. Protein sequence: CASSLTWFNSPLHF.

The rearrangement links TRBV7-9 to TRBJ1-6; no clear D gene. The CDR3 extends over 13 amino acids. V was cut by 3 bases and J by 7 bases, with 7 bases left in between. From germline, CDR1 is SEHNR and CDR2 FQNEAQ (reference sequence). The CDR3 is CASSFDGNSPLHF. CDR3 nucleotide sequence: TGTGCCAGCAGCTTCGACGGGAATTCACCCCTCCACTTT.

V and J are TRBV12-5 and TRBJ2-5, with 9 bases lining up with TRBD2. Trimming removed 5 bases from V and 4 bases from J; junction bases left unmatched: 8. The germline gives CDR1 LGHNT, CDR2 FRNRAP. The CDR3 is 15 residues long. CDR3 DNA: TGTGCTAGTGGTCCCGCGGGGGGGCCGACAGAGACCCAGTACTTC. Encoded protein: CASGPAGGPTETQYF. The whole variable domain, filled in from reference TRBV12-5 and TRBJ2-5, reads DARVTQTPRHKVTEMGQEVTMRCQPILGHNTVFWYRQTMMQGLELLAYFRNRAPLDDSGMPKDRFSAEMPDATLATLKIQPSEPRDSAVYFCASGPAGGPTETQYFGPGTRLLVL.

V and J are TRBV4-1 and TRBJ2-3; 7 bases match TRBD2. Looked up from germline, CDR1 is MGHRA and CDR2 is YSYEKL. V was pared by 4 bases and J by 2 bases, with 3 bases of the junction left unmatched. This CDR3 contains 14 residues. The CDR3 DNA reads TGCGCCAGCAGCCTCGGGGGGACCACAGATACGCAGTATTTT. Translating gives CASSLGGTTDTQYF.

The rearrangement links TRBV9 to TRBJ1-3, with D unresolved. Germline CDR1 SGDLS, CDR2 YYNGEE. CDR3 length: 15 residues. V shed 3 bases and J shed 2 bases, with 12 bases lying between them. The CDR3 DNA reads TGTGCCAGCAGCGCGGACGGAGGGACTGGAAACACCATATATTTT. Translating it yields CASSADGGTGNTIYF.

V usage is TRBV19 and J usage is TRBJ1-5; 7 nucleotides agree with TRBD1. The CDR3 spans 20 residues. Germline trimming cut 5 bases from V and 0 bases from J; bases unmatched to any gene: 19. Germline-derived CDR1 and CDR2 are LNHDA and SQIVND (reference sequence). The CDR3 nucleotides read TGTGCCAGTAGTCCGGGAAACAGGGGACCTGGGGATGGTAGCAATCAGCCCCAGCATTTT. This gives the protein CASSPGNRGPGDGSNQPQHF.

This chain uses TRBV6-5 with TRBJ1-5, with D possibly matching TRBD1 (5 bases). Germline V lookup: CDR1 MNHEY, CDR2 SVGAGI. Trimming pared 7 bases from V and 4 bases from J, leaving 14 bases between. CDR3 size: 14 residues. The CDR3 DNA reads TGTGCCAGCAAGGGAGGGGCGCGGAATCAGCCCCAGCATTTT. Translating it yields CASKGGARNQPQHF.

This clone came up a few times. CDR3 protein: CASSFRTYNEQFF. The CDR3 DNA is TGTGCCAGCAGTTTTAGAACCTACAATGAGCAGTTCTTC. J is TRBJ2-1 and V is TRBV12-3 or TRBV12-4; D is unclear. This CDR3 contains 13 residues. V was clipped by 3 bases and J by 2 bases, with 5 bases between them.

The V and J genes are TRBV5-1 and TRBJ1-2; a possible D gene is TRBD1 (6 bases). The CDR3 contains 14 residues. Trimming took 4 bases from V and 4 from J, leaving 14 bases between them. Germline values: CDR1 SGHRS, CDR2 YFSETQ. The DNA of the CDR3 is TGCGCCAGCAGCGATACCAACAGGGTCTATGGCTACACCTTC. It yields the protein CASSDTNRVYGYTF.

The J gene is TRBJ1-3, the V gene TRBV3-1 (or the pseudogene TRBV3-2); D gene unclear. Trimming shortened V by 4 bases and J by 9 bases, and 13 bases separated the two germline ends. The CDR3 spans 13 residues. The germline V gene has CDR1 LGHDT and CDR2 YNNKEL (reference sequence). The chain's CDR3 is CASSPDDSSTIYF. DNA for the CDR3: TGTGCCAGCAGCCCTGATGATAGTAGCACCATATATTTT.

CDR3 region: CASSQGLAGTDTQYF. The CDR3 nucleotides read TGTGCCAGCAGCCAAGGACTAGCGGGCACAGATACGCAGTATTTT. V and J are TRBV4-2 and TRBJ2-3, with 9 bases matching TRBD2. Germline CDR1 and CDR2: LGHNA and YNFKEQ. CDR3 length: 15 amino acids. The J segment lost 1 base and the V segment lost 1 base, leaving 0 bases of the junction unmatched.

The chain combines TRBV28 with TRBJ1-6; the D gene is possibly TRBD1 (6 bases). The germline CDR1 and CDR2 sequences are MDHEN and SYDVKM. The length of the CDR3 is 12 residues. The ends were cut back, 6 bases at V and 9 bases at J, with 9 bases in the middle. In nucleotides, the CDR3 is TGTGCCAGCAGCTCAGGGGTTTCACCCCTCCACTTT. It specifies CASSSGVSPLHF.

The chain employs TRBV10-3 and TRBJ1-4; D is undetermined. Trimming left V 3 bases short and J 8 bases short, with 13 bases between. The CDR3 contains 14 residues. Per germline, CDR1 ENHRY and CDR2 SYGVKD. For the CDR3, the DNA is TGTGCCATCAGTGACCCCGGAGGGCAGGAAAAACTGTTTTTT. This encodes CAISDPGGQEKLFF.

This chain links TRBV27 with TRBJ1-6, with 9 bases fitting TRBD1. The germline CDR1 and CDR2 sequences are MNHEY and SMNVEV (reference sequence). The J segment lost 3 bases and the V segment lost 2 bases, leaving 8 bases of the junction unmatched. The CDR3 extends over 18 amino acids. The CDR3 spells CASSLIMGQGVYNSPLHF. The DNA of the CDR3 is TGTGCCAGCAGTTTAATTATGGGACAGGGCGTCTATAATTCACCCCTCCACTTT.

The table lists this clone with a few counts. The rearrangement uses TRBV2 and TRBJ2-7, with TRBD2 matching over 8 bases. The germline V gene encodes CDR1 SNHLY and CDR2 FYNNEI. V gave up 11 bases and J gave up 4 bases; unmatched junction bases: 10. The CDR3 runs 13 residues. CDR3 nucleotides: TGTGCCCCACGGAACGGGGGGGCTTACGAGCAGTACTTC. Encoded protein: CAPRNGGAYEQYF.

This sequence joins TRBV21-1 and TRBJ1-1; the D segment call TRBD1 is taken from the table without a DNA check. TRBV21-1 corresponds to a pseudogene. The CDR3 loop spans 12 amino acids. Written as DNA, the CDR3 is TGTGCCAGCAGCCCACGGGACAGTGAAGCTTTCTTT. Translating it yields CASSPRDSEAFF.

This chain uses TRBV6-5 with TRBJ1-6, with unresolved D. V lost 7 bases and J lost 7, with 8 bases in between. From germline, CDR1 is MNHEY and CDR2 SVGAGI. The CDR3 consists of 12 residues. The CDR3 region is CASTRGNSPLHF. The CDR3 nucleotides read TGTGCCAGCACCCGAGGGAATTCACCCCTCCACTTT.

Here the CDR3 reads CASSLASGTYNEQFF. In DNA form, the CDR3 reads TGTGCCAGCAGCTTAGCTAGCGGGACCTACAATGAGCAGTTCTTC. V is TRBV7-2 and J is TRBJ2-1; TRBD2 matches at 8 bases. CDR3 length equals 15 residues. The germline gives CDR1 SGHTA, CDR2 FQGNSA. With 0 bases clipped from V and 2 bases from J, the junction kept 0 bases outside the gene matches.

In this sample, this clone turned up a few times. V gene TRBV5-1 combines with J gene TRBJ2-3; D ambiguous. The V gene's germline CDR1 is SGHRS and CDR2 YFSETQ. The V gene lost 1 base and the J gene lost 0 bases, with 12 bases spanning the gap. The CDR3 is 16 amino acids. The CDR3 protein is CASSLNGRSSTDTQYF. The CDR3 coding sequence is TGCGCCAGCAGCTTGAATGGGCGAAGTAGCACAGATACGCAGTATTTT.

This clone showed up just once. The chain couples TRBV27 to TRBJ2-5; perhaps TRBD1 as D (6 bases). Per germline, CDR1 MNHEY and CDR2 SMNVEV (reference sequence). CDR3 size: 14 residues. Trimming stripped 7 bases from V and 3 bases from J, with 15 bases between. CDR3 sequence: CASTTRGREETQYF. CDR3 sequence (DNA): TGTGCCAGCACCACCAGGGGCAGGGAAGAGACCCAGTACTTC.

V usage is TRBV7-6 and J usage is TRBJ2-1; D remains unclear. The V gene's germline CDR1 is SGHVS and CDR2 FNYEAQ. The CDR3 spans 15 residues. The germline V and J ends were trimmed by 5 bases and 4 bases, with 15 bases remaining between them. DNA for the CDR3: TGTGCCAGCAGCCTCGACATCCGGCCGTACAATGAGCAGTTCTTC. It codes for CASSLDIRPYNEQFF.

The CDR3 here is CASSQPGGWYGYTF. Written as DNA, the CDR3 is TGTGCCAGCAGCCAACCAGGGGGCTGGTATGGCTACACCTTC. The chain combines TRBV3-1 (or the pseudogene TRBV3-2) with TRBJ1-2; 8 bases match TRBD1. CDR1 and CDR2 (germline): LGHDT, YNNKEL (reference sequence). The CDR3 sequence is 14 residues long. With 2 bases clipped from V and 5 bases from J, the junction kept 4 bases outside the gene matches.

This clone was seen ten or more times. V is TRBV7-9 and J is TRBJ2-2; possible D gene TRBD2, 5 bases. CDR3 length: 15 residues. Trimming left V 3 bases short and J 3 bases short, with 11 bases between. Germline-derived CDR1 and CDR2 are SEHNR and FQNEAQ (reference sequence). This CDR3 is CASSFAGRDTGELFF. Written as DNA, the CDR3 is TGTGCCAGCAGCTTCGCGGGTAGGGACACCGGGGAGCTGTTTTTT. The variable domain in full, completed from reference TRBV7-9 and TRBJ2-2, reads DTGVSQNPRHKITKRGQNVTFRCDPISEHNRLYWYRQTLGQGPEFLTYFQNEAQLEKSRLLSDRFSAERPKGSFSTLEIQRTEQGDSAMYLCASSFAGRDTGELFFGEGSRLTVL.

This clone turned up a few times. The chain links TRBV2 to TRBJ2-2; D possibly corresponds to TRBD1 (6 bases). This CDR3 has 14 residues. Per germline, CDR1 SNHLY and CDR2 FYNNEI. V shed 2 bases and J shed 4 bases, with 8 bases lying between them. In DNA form, the CDR3 reads TGTGCCAGCAGTGAACAGGGGCCCACCGGGGAGCTGTTTTTT. This encodes CASSEQGPTGELFF.

The chain uses TRBV19 and TRBJ1-1, with D perhaps matching TRBD1 (5 bases). CDR3 length: 13 amino acids. The V end lost 6 bases, the J end lost 4 bases, and 12 bases lay between the germline ends. Germline CDR1 LNHDA, CDR2 SQIVND (reference sequence). The CDR3 coding sequence is TGTGCCAGTAGGTCAGGGATGGCCACTGAAGCTTTCTTT. Protein product: CASRSGMATEAFF.

V and J are TRBV5-1 and TRBJ2-2; 11 bases map to TRBD1. CDR1 and CDR2 from the germline V gene are SGHRS and YFSETQ. CDR3 length: 15 residues. The J segment lost 6 bases and the V segment lost 2 bases, leaving 3 bases of the junction unmatched. The CDR3 here is CASSFGTGGSGELFF. The CDR3 DNA reads TGCGCCAGCAGCTTTGGGACAGGGGGTTCCGGGGAGCTGTTTTTT.

This chain joins TRBV28 and TRBJ2-1, with TRBD2 as a possible D gene (6 bases). This CDR3 spans 15 amino acids. In germline, CDR1 is MDHEN, CDR2 SYDVKM. With 3 bases removed from V and 5 bases from J, the gap between germline ends came to 14 bases. The DNA for the CDR3 is TGTGCCAGCAGTTTGAGCGGACTACTCAACAATGAGCAGTTCTTC. This codes for CASSLSGLLNNEQFF.

The J gene is TRBJ1-2, the V gene TRBV4-1, with TRBD1 matching over 7 bases. J was trimmed by 4 bases and V by 5 bases; bases with no gene match: 4. CDR3 length: 13 residues. In germline, CDR1 is MGHRA, CDR2 YSYEKL. CDR3 coding DNA: TGCGCCAGCAGCACAGGGGCGGGCTATGGCTACACCTTC. The encoded protein is CASSTGAGYGYTF.

The chain recombines TRBV5-1 with TRBJ1-2, with unresolved D. This CDR3 has 13 amino acids. Looked up from germline, CDR1 is SGHRS and CDR2 is YFSETQ. Trimming took off 0 bases at V and 4 bases at J, with 7 bases between the two ends. CDR3 protein: CASSLESLYGYTF. CDR3 coding DNA: TGCGCCAGCAGCTTGGAGAGTCTCTATGGCTACACCTTC.

V is TRBV18 and J is TRBJ2-7; perhaps TRBD2 as D (5 bases). Trimming pared 5 bases from V and 0 bases from J, leaving 14 bases between. Germline V CDR1 and CDR2: KGHSH, LQKENI. The CDR3 length is 15 residues. DNA of the CDR3: TGTGCCAGCTCATTCTCGGGAACTAGCTCCTACGAGCAGTACTTC. This codes for CASSFSGTSSYEQYF.